This section outlines one T cell receptor (beta chain) sequence together with its context. Its antigen is still unknown. There are no base qualities to consult, and no much larger clone falls within one base. Counted from cysteine to phenylalanine, this CDR3 has 13 amino acids. CDR3 DNA is the only sequence kept; it has 39 bases, read in frame from the first base. Per the germline V gene (reference sequence), SEHNR is the CDR1 and FQNEAQ is the CDR2. V is cut by 2 bases and J by 6 bases, and the space between the germline ends is 7 bases. To sequence the TCRbeta CDR3 region, genomic DNA was isolated from the sorted cells. The immunoSEQ Assay was used for sequencing of TCRbeta CDR3 regions. The clones in this table, taken by TCRdb from immuneACCESS, are in-frame only. Not every clone is retained; where verified, under half of the shortfall comes from an unresolved V gene, and the cause of the rest is unknown. The sample contains around 30,000 clones, around 85% of them found a single time. The top ten clones comprise roughly 21% of the sample.

The data derive from a study of OX40 agonist ivuxolimab in advanced cancers. About the investigation overall: Ivuxolimab was a fully human IgG2 agonistic monoclonal antibody targeting the costimulatory receptor OX40 (CD134). Intravenous ivuxolimab was administered to patients every 2 weeks at six dose levels: 0.01, 0.1, 0.3, 1.5, 3 and 10 mg/kg. Of the approximately 53 patients in dose escalation, about 19 had hepatocellular carcinoma, around 15 had melanoma, 9 had renal cell carcinoma and 9 had head and neck cancer. The dose-escalation cohort was 82.7% male with a mean age of about 54 years, ranging from about 20 to 80. Patients were allowed to have had prior anti-PD-1, anti-PD-L1 or anti-CTLA-4 therapy, and approximately 40% of the dose-escalation patients had previously received checkpoint inhibitors. Partial responses were achieved by three dose-escalation patients, of whom one had hepatocellular carcinoma and two had cutaneous melanoma. Peripheral TCRbeta sequencing was intended to test whether TCR sequence diversity was altered and clonal T-cell expansion was caused by ivuxolimab. The monotherapy dose-escalation portion (N of about 50 patients) of the phase I ivuxolimab trial is reported in the paper. Overall study outcomes, separate from this receptor: Low levels of normalized T-cell clonal expansion were also seen in some patients who did not respond. Antigen specificity was not determined for the clonally expanded peripheral T cells. On average, CD8+ T cells showed more expanded clones than CD4+ T cells after ivuxolimab. At doses of 0.1 to 3.0 mg/kg, clonal expansion of both CD4+ and CD8+ blood T cells was observed from baseline to week 6. In the 0.1-3.0 mg/kg groups, partial responders had among the lowest normalized peripheral clonal expansion, particularly in CD8+ T cells.

The trial excluded patients who had a history of autoimmune disease or were on systemic immunosuppression. Peripheral blood for TCR sequencing was collected from all dose cohorts at baseline, on cycle 4 day 1, and on cycle 7 day 1. Samples were obtained from an open-label, multicenter, first-in-human phase I dose-escalation trial of ivuxolimab. Adults with locally advanced or metastatic head and neck squamous cell, hepatocellular, melanoma or renal cell carcinoma were enrolled in the trial. Before TCR sequencing, CD4+ T cells and CD8+ T cells were sorted from peripheral blood as separate populations.

The sample in question was CD4+ or CD8+ T cells sorted from blood, obtained in a trial of the OX40 agonist ivuxolimab. This chain is built from TRBV7-9 and TRBJ1-4; the D gene is not confidently resolved. The source is an adult with an advanced solid tumor such as melanoma, head and neck, liver or kidney cancer. CDR3 sequence: CASSLPEDEKLFF. The DNA is as follows: TGTGCCAGCAGCTTACCTGAGGATGAAAAACTGTTTTTT.